There are a few counts of the clone carrying this T cell receptor (beta chain). The antigen is not known. PCR was performed using 60 Vbeta and 13 Jbeta primers. Method: immunoSEQ multiplex PCR; TCRdb's copy keeps in-frame clones and lacks some. The sample shows around 110,000 clones, 70% to 80% of them seen only once. These data come from a study of cytomegalovirus exposure and HLA in healthy donors. General study points: Roughly even sequencing depth across donors was the assumption behind the presence/absence analyses. Within an earlier analysis, most TCR beta V segments proved productive either about 90% or about 30% of the time.

Trimming left V 1 base short and J 0 bases short, with 9 bases between. The CDR3 has 16 residues. CDR1 and CDR2 (germline): MRHNA, SNTAGT. This clonotype was obtained from a man younger than 35 in good health and CMV-seronegative. This chain joins TRBV6-4 and TRBJ2-2; D call uncertain. The sample was PBMCs. This chain's CDR3 is CASSDLARSNTGELFF. CDR3 DNA: TGTGCCAGCAGTGACTTGGCCAGGTCGAACACCGGGGAGCTGTTTTTT.